The following is a T cell receptor (beta chain) sequence with its context. V shed 1 base and J shed 8 bases, with 14 bases lying between them. This CDR3 contains 15 residues. Germline CDR1 MGHDK, CDR2 SYGVNS. This specimen comes from a study of patients and donors after allogeneic stem cell transplantation. Each CDR3 protein is one row after TCRdb ran MiXCR on the RT-PCR reads. The table includes about a million distinct CDR3 sequences, over 15% detected once. The sequencing sample was made of blood, either unsorted or a sorted T cell fraction (not recorded which). The clonotype was recovered from a human donor who was either an allogeneic HSCT recipient or a stem cell or donor lymphocyte infusion donor (not recorded which). It is not recorded whose cells these are; they may come from a transplant donor. The chain uses TRBV25-1 and TRBJ1-4, with TRBD1 as a possible D gene (5 bases). In nucleotides, the CDR3 is TGTGCCAGCAGTGAATCTAGAGGGGTGGGAGAAAAACTGTTTTTT. Its protein product is CASSESRGVGEKLFF.